The next 28 T cell receptor beta chains were all read from a single sample in a study of shared clonotypes between healthy human individuals. Produced via immunoSEQ multiplex PCR; TCRdb's table is partial and in-frame only. Of 2 million to 2.5 million clones in the sample, approximately 94% were seen once. The sequenced sample consisted of naive CD4+ T cells sorted from blood. As to subset: CD45RA+ positively selected. The receptors come from a young man in good health.

The chain has TRBV6-1 and TRBJ2-3; D may correspond to TRBD1 or TRBD2 (5 bases each). From germline, CDR1 is MNHNS and CDR2 SASEGT. The CDR3 is 16 residues long. V shed 2 bases and J shed 0 bases, with 12 bases lying between them. The CDR3 nucleotides read TGTGCCAGCAGTGAAACCCCGGGGCGAAGCACAGATACGCAGTATTTT. It encodes CASSETPGRSTDTQYF.

The CDR3 DNA reads as TGTGCCAGCAGCTTAGGCCTCGGGGGGCAGAGCACAGATACGCAGTATTTT. It encodes CASSLGLGGQSTDTQYF. J is TRBJ2-3 and V is TRBV5-8, with a tentative D call TRBD2 (7 bases). Per the germline V gene, CDR1 is SGHTS and CDR2 is YDEGEE. Deletions cut 2 bases from V and 0 bases from J, with 16 bases between. This CDR3 has 17 residues.

The rearrangement uses TRBV6-5 and TRBJ1-1; 7 bases map to TRBD1. The V and J ends lost 6 bases and 4 bases, in that order; junction bases with no gene match: 5. Per germline, CDR1 MNHEY and CDR2 SVGAGI. This CDR3 has 13 amino acids. The DNA for the CDR3 is TGTGCCAGCAGGGAAGACAGGGCCACTGAAGCTTTCTTT. It specifies CASREDRATEAFF.

This sequence joins TRBV7-6 and TRBJ1-2; D perhaps matches TRBD1 (5 bases). CDR1 and CDR2 from the germline V gene are SGHVS and FNYEAQ. The CDR3 spans 16 residues. Trimming pared 1 base from V and 0 bases from J, leaving 12 bases between. The CDR3 sequence: CASSLGQGSANYGYTF. As DNA, the CDR3 is TGTGCCAGCAGCTTAGGTCAGGGCTCAGCTAACTATGGCTACACCTTC.

As regards this clone: This sample also contains other DNA sequences that code for the same CDR3. The rearrangement uses TRBV18 and TRBJ2-3, with D possibly being TRBD1 (7 bases). With 3 bases removed from V and 3 bases from J, the gap between germline ends came to 10 bases. The V gene's germline CDR1 is KGHSH and CDR2 LQKENI. The CDR3 is 14 amino acids. This CDR3 is CASSPQGGTDTQYF. The CDR3 DNA reads TGTGCCAGCTCACCCCAGGGGGGTACAGATACGCAGTATTTT.

The chain combines TRBV27 with TRBJ2-3, with a possible D match to TRBD2 (6 bases). Germline-derived CDR1 and CDR2 are MNHEY and SMNVEV (reference sequence). V was shortened by 4 bases and J by 2 bases, with 16 bases between the two germline ends. The CDR3 spans 16 residues. The CDR3: CASSSRRDGATDTQYF. The DNA for the CDR3 is TGTGCCAGCAGTTCGAGGAGGGACGGAGCCACAGATACGCAGTATTTT.

The chain combines TRBV10-3 with TRBJ1-5, with 7 bases identical to TRBD1. CDR1 is ENHRY, CDR2 SYGVKD, per germline. V trimming: 0 bases; J trimming: 3 bases; junction bases outside the gene matches: 2. This CDR3 contains 15 residues. The CDR3 DNA is TGTGCCATCAGTGAGTCACAGGGGATCAATCAGCCCCAGCATTTT. It specifies CAISESQGINQPQHF.

The sample holds one count of this clone. This rearrangement joins TRBV7-6 to TRBJ1-4; a weak D match, TRBD1 (6 bases). The CDR3 is 15 amino acids. Per germline, CDR1 SGHVS and CDR2 FNYEAQ. The germline V and J ends were trimmed by 0 bases and 2 bases, with 7 bases remaining between them. The chain's CDR3 is CASSLAQGTNEKLFF. The CDR3 nucleotides read TGTGCCAGCAGCTTAGCACAGGGCACTAATGAAAAACTGTTTTTT. The entire variable domain, with the rest obtained from reference TRBV7-6 and TRBJ1-4, is as follows: GAGVSQSPRYKVTKRGQDVALRCDPISGHVSLYWYRQALGQGPEFLTYFNYEAQQDKSGLPNDRFSAERPEGSISTLTIQRTEQRDSAMYRCASSLAQGTNEKLFFGSGTQLSVL.

This sequence joins TRBV7-9 and TRBJ2-3; D is possibly TRBD1 (7 bases). Germline CDR1 SEHNR, CDR2 FQNEAQ (reference sequence). V lost 5 bases to trimming and J lost 9 bases, with 24 bases between them. This CDR3 has 16 amino acids. In DNA form, the CDR3 reads TGTGCCAGCAGCCCCCCCCGTAGTGGACCAGGGGGGACGCAGTATTTT. It encodes CASSPPRSGPGGTQYF.

This chain uses TRBV6-6 with TRBJ1-5, with 7 bases that match TRBD1. Germline trimming cut 7 bases from V and 3 bases from J; bases unmatched to any gene: 3. This CDR3 is 13 amino acids long. Germline V CDR1 and CDR2: MNHNY, SVGAGI (reference sequence). The CDR3 sequence: CASTGQNNQPQHF. The CDR3 DNA follows: TGTGCCAGCACGGGACAGAACAATCAGCCCCAGCATTTT.

V usage is TRBV19 and J usage is TRBJ1-5, with 10 bases that match TRBD1. The germline gives CDR1 LNHDA, CDR2 SQIVND (reference sequence). With 4 bases clipped from V and 2 bases from J, the junction kept 8 bases outside the gene matches. The CDR3 length is 17 residues. The DNA of the CDR3 is TGTGCCAGTAGTAGGGACAGGGGTGAACTGGGCAATCAGCCCCAGCATTTT. It translates to CASSRDRGELGNQPQHF.

The V and J genes are TRBV7-4 and TRBJ2-7; 13 nucleotides match TRBD2. The CDR3 runs 18 residues. CDR1 and CDR2 from the germline V gene are SGHVT and SQSDAQ. The V gene end was trimmed by 6 bases and the J gene end by 0 bases; junction bases not matched to a gene: 11. CDR3 loop: CASRLGTSGTKSSYEQYF. For the CDR3, the DNA is TGTGCCAGCAGACTCGGGACTAGCGGGACCAAGAGCTCCTACGAGCAGTACTTC.

This chain uses TRBV2 with TRBJ2-6, with a possible D match to TRBD1 (6 bases). Germline V gives CDR1 SNHLY, CDR2 FYNNEI. The CDR3 spans 15 residues. Between the trimmed V and J ends, which lost 5 bases and 2 bases, there was a span of 10 bases. CDR3 bases: TGTGCCAGCAGTTACAGGGACCCTGGGGCCAACGTCCTGACTTTC. Its protein product is CASSYRDPGANVLTF.

The CDR3 loop reads CASGGRDSESTDTQYF. DNA for the CDR3: TGTGCCAGCGGCGGGCGGGACTCCGAAAGCACAGATACGCAGTATTTT. The chain carries TRBV13 and TRBJ2-3; a possible D gene is TRBD2 (6 bases). V was shortened by 8 bases and J by 0 bases, with 18 bases between the two germline ends. The CDR3 covers 16 residues. Germline-derived CDR1 and CDR2 are PRHDT and FYEKMQ (reference sequence). Combining the CDR3 with reference TRBV13 and TRBJ2-3 gives the whole variable domain AAGVIQSPRHLIKEKRETATLKCYPIPRHDTVYWYQQGPGQDPQFLISFYEKMQSDKGSIPDRFSAQQFSDYHSELNMSSLELGDSALYFCASGGRDSESTDTQYFGPGTRLTVL.

The CDR3 nucleotides are TGTGCCATCAGTGAGGACTTTAGCGGTCAAGAGACCCAGTACTTC. It is translated as CAISEDFSGQETQYF. The J gene is TRBJ2-5, the V gene TRBV10-3; weak D call: TRBD2 (6 bases). Trimming cost V 2 bases and J 2 bases, with 12 bases left between them. From germline, CDR1 is ENHRY and CDR2 SYGVKD. This CDR3 has 15 amino acids.

This clone has only one observation. The rearrangement uses TRBV2 and TRBJ2-3; 8 nucleotides line up with TRBD2. CDR1 and CDR2 (germline): SNHLY, FYNNEI. Trimming removed 8 bases from V and 0 bases from J; junction bases left unmatched: 13. This CDR3 contains 17 residues. The CDR3, as DNA: TGTGCCAGCCGGAGGAGCGGGAGTGGAGCTAGCACAGATACGCAGTATTTT. This translates into CASRRSGSGASTDTQYF.

The V gene is TRBV10-1, the J gene TRBJ2-7; TRBD1 might be the D (6 bases). Germline-derived CDR1 and CDR2 are WNHNN and SYGVQD (reference sequence). This CDR3 region has 13 residues. V lost 0 bases, J lost 5 bases, and 8 bases lay in between. The CDR3 bases are TGCGCCAGCAGTGAGTCACAGGGCAACGAGCAGTACTTC. Translation: CASSESQGNEQYF.

To note about this clone: In the same sample, other DNA sequences code for this CDR3. This chain connects TRBV5-4 to TRBJ2-5; 16 bases are shared with TRBD2. V dropped 4 bases and J dropped 2; count of bases not matched to a gene: 2. Germline V gene lookup returns CDR1 SGHNT and CDR2 YYREEE (reference sequence). The CDR3 is 16 residues long. This chain's CDR3 is CASSMGLAGGQETQYF. The CDR3 nucleotides are TGTGCCAGCAGCATGGGACTAGCGGGAGGGCAAGAGACCCAGTACTTC.

The CDR3 loop is CASSVSRGWDYEQYF. DNA of the CDR3: TGTGCCAGCAGCGTGTCCAGGGGTTGGGACTACGAGCAGTACTTC. This sequence joins TRBV7-9 and TRBJ2-7, with D possibly TRBD1 on 6 matching bases. The germline gives CDR1 SEHNR, CDR2 FQNEAQ (reference sequence). The CDR3 is made up of 15 amino acids. Trimming cost V 5 bases and J 3 bases, with 17 bases left between them.

V gene TRBV19 combines with J gene TRBJ1-4; weak D call: TRBD1 (6 bases). The CDR3 loop spans 16 amino acids. Germline V gene data show CDR1 as LNHDA and CDR2 as SQIVND (reference sequence). Trimming left V 4 bases short and J 1 base short, with 13 bases between. The CDR3 bases are TGTGCCAGTAGTAAAACAGGGTTGCAAACTAATGAAAAACTGTTTTTT. This sequence encodes CASSKTGLQTNEKLFF.

The V call is TRBV13, the J call TRBJ2-5; no clear D. The CDR3 is made up of 14 amino acids. V was cut by 1 base and J by 1 base, with 7 bases left in between. CDR1 is PRHDT, CDR2 FYEKMQ, per germline (reference sequence). The CDR3 coding sequence is TGTGCCAGCAGCTTAGTTGCGTCCCAAGAGACCCAGTACTTC. Residues: CASSLVASQETQYF.

V gene TRBV2 combines with J gene TRBJ2-2, with TRBD1 matching 7 bases. The CDR3 covers 16 residues. Trimming took 5 bases from V and 0 from J; bases not matched to a gene: 6. Germline V gene sequence: CDR1 SNHLY, CDR2 FYNNEI. The DNA of the CDR3 is TGTGCCAGCAGTCCAGACAGGGCTCCGAACACCGGGGAGCTGTTTTTT. Translating gives CASSPDRAPNTGELFF.

This chain joins TRBV4-3 and TRBJ2-2; D possibly corresponds to TRBD2 (5 bases). Germline assignment: CDR1 LGHNA and CDR2 YSLEER. The CDR3 is 15 residues long. Trimming left V 0 bases short and J 3 bases short, with 8 bases between. This CDR3 reads CASSQEGGYTGELFF. The CDR3 nucleotides read TGCGCCAGCAGCCAAGAAGGCGGGTACACCGGGGAGCTGTTTTTT.

DNA for the CDR3: TGCAGTGCTAGACAGACGGAGACCCAGTACTTC. Translated: CSARQTETQYF. The chain joins TRBV20-1 to TRBJ2-5, with D uncertain. CDR3 size: 11 residues. Germline V CDR1 and CDR2: DFQATT, SNEGSKA (reference sequence). The germline V and J ends were trimmed by 2 bases and 5 bases, with 6 bases remaining between them.

This chain connects TRBV2 to TRBJ2-5; D may be TRBD1 (6 bases). Trimming shortened V by 7 bases and J by 5 bases, and 20 bases separated the two germline ends. The length of the CDR3 is 15 residues. Germline-derived CDR1 and CDR2 are SNHLY and FYNNEI. The chain's CDR3 is CASMGETGLGETQYF. The DNA of the CDR3 is TGTGCCAGCATGGGGGAGACAGGATTGGGGGAGACCCAGTACTTC.

The chain employs TRBV6-6 and TRBJ1-5; TRBD1 matches 8 bases. Germline CDR1 is MNHNY and CDR2 is SVGAGI (reference sequence). The CDR3 is 15 amino acids. Trimming at V came to 7 bases and at J to 6 bases, leaving 11 bases not matched to a gene. CDR3 nucleotide sequence: TGTGCCAGCAACCCCGCAGGGGGCAGTAGTCAGCCCCAGCATTTT. Amino acids: CASNPAGGSSQPQHF.

This clone came up once. The chain employs TRBV6-5 and TRBJ2-3, with 7 bases identical to TRBD1. CDR1 MNHEY and CDR2 SVGAGI come from the germline V gene. Trimming cost V 6 bases and J 2 bases; bases outside gene matches: 8. This CDR3 has 15 residues. In DNA form, the CDR3 reads TGTGCCAGCAGGAAAGGACAGGCGATCACAGATACGCAGTATTTT. As protein: CASRKGQAITDTQYF.

This chain uses TRBV19 with TRBJ1-4; 8 nucleotides align to TRBD1. Germline-derived CDR1 and CDR2 are LNHDA and SQIVND (reference sequence). The CDR3 sequence is 14 residues long. Trimming removed 6 bases from V and 8 bases from J; junction bases left unmatched: 8. The CDR3 nucleotides are TGTGCCAGTAGCGAGCAGGGGGCTTGGGAAAAACTGTTTTTT. Its translation is CASSEQGAWEKLFF.